This T cell receptor beta chain was recovered during a study of blood T cell repertoires in COVID-19. Turning to the study itself: COVID-19 samples from acute and convalescent phases originated in the United States, Italy and Spain. Sample material is recorded as cDNA or gDNA derived from T cells, B-cell-depleted T cells, or PBMCs.

This CDR3 comprises 19 residues. The V and J ends lost 0 bases and 6 bases, in that order; junction bases with no gene match: 15. Original data processing: The assay estimated nucleated cells by amplifying reference gene primers. Clones were read by immunoSEQ multiplex PCR, and TCRdb kept only the in-frame ones, dropping some. V and J calls plus clone size are reproduced from that table; the DNA served to infer D and trimming. The sample comprises about 270,000 clones, 80% to 90% of which are singletons, and 5% to 6% rests with the top ten. Sequencing used peripheral blood. The TCR originated in a man older than 75 with acute or convalescent COVID-19. The J gene is TRBJ2-1, the V gene TRBV5-3, with 10 nucleotides matching TRBD2. TRBV5-3 is annotated as an ORF whose role is uncertain. Here the CDR3 reads CARSLGGWLAGDRRNEQFF. The CDR3 region has the DNA TGTGCCAGAAGCTTGGGCGGATGGCTAGCGGGAGATAGGCGCAATGAGCAGTTCTTC.